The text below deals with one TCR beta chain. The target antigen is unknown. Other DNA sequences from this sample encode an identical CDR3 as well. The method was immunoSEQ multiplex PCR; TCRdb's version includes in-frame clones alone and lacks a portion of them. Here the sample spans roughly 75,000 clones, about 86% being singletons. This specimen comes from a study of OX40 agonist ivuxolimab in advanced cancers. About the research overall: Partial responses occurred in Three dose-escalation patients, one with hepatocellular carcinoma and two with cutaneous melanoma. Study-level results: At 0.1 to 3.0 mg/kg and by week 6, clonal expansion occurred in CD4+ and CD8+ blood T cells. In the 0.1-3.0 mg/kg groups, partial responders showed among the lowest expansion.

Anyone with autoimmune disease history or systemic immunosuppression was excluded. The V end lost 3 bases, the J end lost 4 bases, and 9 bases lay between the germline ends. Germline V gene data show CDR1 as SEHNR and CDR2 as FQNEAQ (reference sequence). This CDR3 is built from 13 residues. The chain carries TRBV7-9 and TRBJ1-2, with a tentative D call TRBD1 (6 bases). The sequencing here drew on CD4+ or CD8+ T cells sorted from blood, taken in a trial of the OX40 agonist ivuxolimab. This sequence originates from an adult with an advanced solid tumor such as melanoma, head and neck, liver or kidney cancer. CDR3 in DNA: TGTGCCAGCAGCTTCGGGGGCCTCTATGGCTACACCTTC. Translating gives CASSFGGLYGYTF.